These 25 T cell receptor beta chains originate from one sample sequenced in a study of blood T cells in healthy people across ages. Using a J-beta primer mix together with a sample-barcoded 5' primer, a second PCR was run for about 6 to 12 cycles. TCRdb reanalysed the 5' RACE reads using MiXCR and keeps one entry per CDR3 protein. The sample shows roughly 800,000 distinct CDR3 sequences, 58% of them seen only once. The sequencing sample was made of blood. The receptors derive from a man aged 30 to 45 in good health.

The chain recombines TRBV6-1 with TRBJ2-7; no definite D call. The J call may be mistaken, given a closer DNA end match to TRBJ2-4. The CDR3 is 13 residues long. In germline, CDR1 is MNHNS, CDR2 SASEGT. The CDR3 nucleotides read TGTGCCAGTACGCTGGGCCGCGAAAACATTCAGTACTTC. The encoded protein is CASTLGRENIQYF.

The chain uses TRBV20-1 and TRBJ1-2; TRBD1 agrees at 10 bases. The V gene's germline CDR1 is DFQATT and CDR2 SNEGSKA (reference sequence). The V gene end was trimmed by 2 bases and the J gene end by 8 bases; junction bases not matched to a gene: 5. CDR3 size: 13 residues. As DNA, the CDR3 is TGCAGTGCTAGACGACAGGGGGCGAGCGGCTACACCTTC. The encoded protein is CSARRQGASGYTF.

This clonotype was detected a few times. J is TRBJ1-2 and V is TRBV20-1; the D is unclear. The CDR3 contains 14 residues. CDR1 and CDR2 from the germline V gene are DFQATT and SNEGSKA (reference sequence). V dropped 3 bases and J dropped 1 base, with 12 bases sitting between them. The CDR3 nucleotides are TGCAGTGCTAGGGTCGCGGGCCTTAACTATGGCTACACCTTC. The encoded protein is CSARVAGLNYGYTF.

This clonotype was seen only a few times. V usage is TRBV9 and J usage is TRBJ2-3; 9 nucleotides line up with TRBD2. The CDR3 is 14 residues long. The ends lost 3 bases at V and 1 base at J; junction bases unmatched: 0. Germline V gene sequence: CDR1 SGDLS, CDR2 YYNGEE. The CDR3 DNA reads as TGTGCCAGCAGCGGGACTAGCGGCACAGATACGCAGTATTTT. Its translation: CASSGTSGTDTQYF.

The V gene is TRBV6-5, the J gene TRBJ1-2; 10 bases align to TRBD1. The trim removed 8 bases at V and 2 bases at J, leaving 2 bases unmatched. This CDR3 spans 13 amino acids. Germline CDR1 MNHEY, CDR2 SVGAGI. CDR3 sequence reads: CASGGQGNYGYTF. The CDR3 DNA follows: TGTGCCAGCGGGGGACAGGGGAACTATGGCTACACCTTC.

J is TRBJ1-4 and V is TRBV2; possibly TRBD1 for D (6 bases). The CDR3 extends over 14 amino acids. Deletions cut 5 bases from V and 3 bases from J, with 10 bases between. The germline gives CDR1 SNHLY, CDR2 FYNNEI. CDR3 DNA: TGTGCCAGCAGTATGACAGGCCCTAATGAAAAACTGTTTTTT. Amino acids: CASSMTGPNEKLFF. The variable domain in full, completed from reference TRBV2 and TRBJ1-4, reads EPEVTQTPSHQVTQMGQEVILRCVPISNHLYFYWYRQILGQKVEFLVSFYNNEISEKSEIFDDQFSVERPDGSNFTLKIRSTKLEDSAMYFCASSMTGPNEKLFFGSGTQLSVL.

The chain couples TRBV20-1 to TRBJ2-2; either TRBD1 or TRBD2 may supply D (6 bases each). This CDR3 contains 15 residues. The V and J ends lost 6 bases and 0 bases respectively, with 14 bases between them. Looked up from germline, CDR1 is DFQATT and CDR2 is SNEGSKA (reference sequence). The CDR3: CSAEGGGPNTGELFF. DNA for the CDR3: TGCAGTGCAGAGGGGGGTGGGCCGAACACCGGGGAGCTGTTTTTT.

The V and J genes are TRBV6-5 and TRBJ2-1; D gene ambiguous. The V end lost 2 bases, the J end lost 0 bases, and 11 bases lay between the germline ends. CDR3 length: 16 residues. Germline V lookup: CDR1 MNHEY, CDR2 SVGAGI. CDR3 protein: CASSYEYTSSYNEQFF. DNA of the CDR3: TGTGCCAGCAGTTACGAGTATACGAGCTCCTACAATGAGCAGTTCTTC.

The chain employs TRBV6-2 or TRBV6-3 and TRBJ2-5, with 13 positions matching TRBD2. Germline loops: CDR1 MNHEY, CDR2 SVGEGT. This CDR3 has 18 amino acids. J was trimmed by 11 bases and V by 9 bases; bases with no gene match: 24. CDR3 in amino acids: CASSQDSDGTSGTPKQYF. The CDR3 region has the DNA TGTGCCAGTAGTCAGGACTCAGACGGGACTAGCGGGACGCCGAAGCAGTACTTC.

This chain joins TRBV12-3 or TRBV12-4 and TRBJ2-4, with TRBD2 matching over 11 bases. The end of the DNA fits TRBJ2-7 better, so the J call may be wrong. This CDR3 spans 14 amino acids. CDR3 bases: TGTGCCAGCAGTAAACTAGCGGGAGCTTACGAGCAGTACTTC. It translates to CASSKLAGAYEQYF.

This chain joins TRBV12-3 or TRBV12-4 and TRBJ2-1; D ambiguous. This CDR3 comprises 14 residues. Trimming removed 2 bases from V and 0 bases from J, with 5 bases in between. The chain's CDR3 is CASSLMGSYNEQFF. Here the CDR3 DNA reads TGTGCCAGCAGTTTAATGGGCTCCTACAATGAGCAGTTCTTC.

The genes are TRBV7-6 and TRBJ2-1; 10 bases line up with TRBD2. The CDR3 totals 18 residues. V was clipped by 0 bases and J by 6 bases; unmatched bases: 11. In germline, CDR1 is SGHVS, CDR2 FNYEAQ. The CDR3 sequence: CASSLASGSSGSGNEQFF. CDR3 nucleotides: TGTGCCAGCAGCTTAGCGTCGGGATCTAGCGGGAGCGGCAATGAGCAGTTCTTC.

This clonotype was found a few times. The rearrangement uses TRBV7-2 and TRBJ2-3; 10 bases match TRBD2. Germline CDR1 reads SGHTA; CDR2 reads FQGNSA. The CDR3 runs 16 residues. Trimming cost V 1 base and J 4 bases; bases outside gene matches: 5. CDR3 loop: CASSLVLAGVADTQYF. The CDR3, as DNA: TGTGCCAGCAGCTTAGTTCTAGCGGGAGTTGCAGATACGCAGTATTTT.

The rearrangement links TRBV6-5 to TRBJ1-5; D unclear. Germline values: CDR1 MNHEY, CDR2 SVGAGI. The ends were cut back, 0 bases at V and 7 bases at J, with 10 bases in the middle. CDR3 size: 14 residues. The CDR3, as DNA: TGTGCCAGCAGTTACTCTGCCAAGACCCAGCCCCAGCATTTT. Translated: CASSYSAKTQPQHF.

Here the CDR3 DNA reads TGCAGTGCTAGAGGAACCGGGACAGTAAAAAACATTCAGTACTTC. Its protein is CSARGTGTVKNIQYF. The chain couples TRBV20-1 to TRBJ2-4; 7 positions match TRBD1. Trimming took 1 base from V and 4 from J; bases not matched to a gene: 7. Per the germline V gene, CDR1 is DFQATT and CDR2 is SNEGSKA (reference sequence). CDR3 length equals 15 residues.

Comments on this clonotype: Mismatch with germline at one junction end may stem from a read error. This chain links TRBV5-1 with TRBJ2-3; TRBD2 matches 9 bases. CDR1 is SGHRS and CDR2 is YFSETQ in the germline V gene. The CDR3 contains 12 residues. The CDR3 DNA follows: TGCGCCAGTAGCGGGAGCACAGATACGCAGTCTTTT. Translated: CASSGSTDTQSF.

This sequence joins TRBV13 and TRBJ2-1, with 8 bases that match TRBD1. V lost 10 bases and J lost 1; bases outside the gene matches: 6. CDR3 length: 14 residues. CDR1 and CDR2 (germline): PRHDT, FYEKMQ (reference sequence). In DNA form, the CDR3 reads TGTGCCACCAACGACAGGGGATCCTACAATGAGCAGTTCTTC. Translating it yields CATNDRGSYNEQFF.

The V and J genes are TRBV12-3 or TRBV12-4 and TRBJ2-3, with D unresolved. The germline V and J ends were trimmed by 7 bases and 2 bases, with 10 bases remaining between them. The CDR3 consists of 13 residues. The CDR3 sequence: CASTLPNTDTQYF. Written as DNA, the CDR3 is TGTGCCAGCACTCTACCAAACACAGATACGCAGTATTTT.

The chain employs TRBV15 and TRBJ2-5; D may be TRBD1 or TRBD2 (6 bases each). From germline, CDR1 is LNHNV and CDR2 YYDKDF (reference sequence). With 5 bases removed from V and 5 bases from J, the gap between germline ends came to 18 bases. This CDR3 spans 15 amino acids. The CDR3 region has the DNA TGTGCCACCAGCGGGACTGGACAGCGGAGCGAGACCCAGTACTTC. It specifies CATSGTGQRSETQYF.

This clonotype has a handful of counts. The gene calls are TRBV5-1 and TRBJ2-3, with TRBD2 matching 7 bases. CDR3 length: 15 amino acids. Unmatched junction bases numbered 5, after V lost 3 bases and J lost 1 base. The germline CDR1 and CDR2 sequences are SGHRS and YFSETQ. This CDR3 is CASSWGLFGTDTQYF. CDR3 nucleotide sequence: TGCGCCAGCAGCTGGGGACTATTCGGCACAGATACGCAGTATTTT.

This chain connects TRBV24-1 to TRBJ2-2, with D maybe TRBD1 (7 bases). The CDR3 length is 17 residues. CDR1 and CDR2 (germline): KGHDR, SFDVKD. Trimming cost V 5 bases and J 3 bases, with 18 bases left between them. In nucleotides, the CDR3 is TGTGCCACCAGTGGGTCGAGACAGGGACTTGACACCGGGGAGCTGTTTTTT. Amino acid sequence: CATSGSRQGLDTGELFF.

This chain uses TRBV20-1 with TRBJ2-3, with D maybe TRBD1 (5 bases). Between the trimmed V and J ends, which lost 1 base and 1 base, there was a span of 15 bases. Germline CDR1 is DFQATT and CDR2 is SNEGSKA (reference sequence). This CDR3 comprises 16 residues. In DNA, the CDR3 is TGCAGTGCTAGAGGGGTAACAGGTTCTGGCACAGATACGCAGTATTTT. It encodes CSARGVTGSGTDTQYF.

This clonotype was counted between two and nine times. The rearrangement joins TRBV7-9 to TRBJ2-1; the match to TRBD2 covers 11 bases. The CDR3 has 16 amino acids. Germline V gene lookup returns CDR1 SEHNR and CDR2 FQNEAQ (reference sequence). Trimming cost V 1 base and J 9 bases; bases outside gene matches: 8. This CDR3 is CASSLGSLAGGSEQFF. In DNA, the CDR3 is TGTGCCAGCAGCTTAGGGAGTCTAGCGGGAGGAAGTGAGCAGTTCTTC. The full variable domain, completed using reference TRBV7-9 and TRBJ2-1, is DTGVSQNPRHKITKRGQNVTFRCDPISEHNRLYWYRQTLGQGPEFLTYFQNEAQLEKSRLLSDRFSAERPKGSFSTLEIQRTEQGDSAMYLCASSLGSLAGGSEQFFGPGTRLTVL.

CDR3 nucleotides: TGCGCCAGCAGATTAAGAAACGGGAGAGGAAGCAATCAGCCCCAGCATTTT. It translates to CASRLRNGRGSNQPQHF. The J gene is TRBJ1-5, the V gene TRBV5-1; D is uncertain. The CDR3 covers 17 residues. Trimming cost V 5 bases and J 1 base, with 19 bases left between them. The germline CDR1 and CDR2 sequences are SGHRS and YFSETQ.

The CDR3 region is CASSRSEGVTDTQYF. CDR3 coding DNA: TGCGCCAGCAGCCGCAGCGAGGGGGTCACAGATACGCAGTATTTT. The chain couples TRBV5-1 to TRBJ2-3, with D possibly TRBD1 on 6 matching bases. The CDR3 extends over 15 amino acids. The V gene lost 4 bases and the J gene lost 2 bases, with 14 bases spanning the gap. CDR1 is SGHRS and CDR2 is YFSETQ in the germline V gene.